This T cell receptor (beta chain) was obtained from a study of cytomegalovirus exposure and HLA in healthy donors. The CDR3 is 14 residues long. CDR1 is PRHDT and CDR2 is FYEKMQ in the germline V gene (reference sequence). V was cut by 8 bases and J by 8 bases, with 21 bases left in between. PCR was performed using 60 Vbeta and 13 Jbeta primers. Using immunoSEQ multiplex PCR, the repertoire was profiled, and TCRdb retains in-frame clones only, with some absent. This table holds under 130,000 clones, 74% found once. The sequenced sample consisted of PBMCs. The sequence was obtained from a man aged 45 to 65 in good health and CMV-seropositive. V gene TRBV13 combines with J gene TRBJ1-2, with D tentatively TRBD1 (5 bases). CDR3 nucleotides: TGTGCCAGCTCATACACCCAGACAGTACGAGGCTACACCTTC. Its translation: CASSYTQTVRGYTF.